This TCR beta chain derives from a study of tumor and adjacent non-tumor tissue in lung cancer. This CDR3 region has 16 residues. Germline lookup yields CDR1 SGHAT and CDR2 FQDESV (reference sequence). The library came from three nested PCR rounds adapted from ARM-PCR protocols. One entry per CDR3 protein, called by TCRdb with MiXCR from the multiplex PCR reads. The sample includes about 67,000 distinct CDR3 sequences, 76% of them seen just once. No cell sorting was done before RNA was extracted from the tissue. This non-tumor lung sample came from over 3 cm beyond the tumor edge. Concerning this clonotype: Germline and junction disagree at one end, which may indicate a read error.

The chain is built from TRBV11-1 and TRBJ2-3; 11 bases match TRBD2. This TCR was recovered from a man aged 55 to 70 with non-small cell lung cancer. The sequenced sample consisted of distant non-tumor lung tissue. CDR3 in amino acids: CVSSLTSGASTDTQYF. CDR3 nucleotides: TGTGTAAGCAGCTTGACTAGCGGGGCCAGCACAGATACGCAATATTTT.